This TCR beta chain emerged from a study of low-dose radiotherapy and immunotherapy resistance in tumors. For the study at large: Per fraction, Cohort 1 was given 0.5 Gy every 2 weeks, for a total of 6.5 Gy. Every two weeks patients got nivolumab 240 mg flat dose, plus ipilimumab 1 mg/kg every six weeks, intravenously. Members of Cohort 2 were treated with 1 Gy per fraction every two weeks; their total was 13 Gy over 26 weeks.

The time point is: after trial treatment. Regarding treatment: LDRT plus nivolumab, ipilimumab, low-dose cyclophosphamide and aspirin (RACIN trial). Gene-specific TRAV and TRBV primers were used for first-strand cDNA, covering alpha and beta chains. A constant-region primer paired with the V-primer adapter amplified TCRs over about 20 PCR cycles. From the reads, TCRdb called clonotypes with MiXCR, one entry per CDR3 protein. The table has about 97,000 distinct CDR3 sequences, about a fifth seen once. This clonotype has at least ten counts. The sample in question was PBMCs, obtained after low-dose radiotherapy plus immunotherapy. The source is a male donor with prostate cancer.

The DNA for the CDR3 is TGTGCCAGCAGCCCACCGGGCATGGGGGGCACCGGGGAGCTGTTTTTT. This translates into CASSPPGMGGTGELFF. The V gene is TRBV3-1, the J gene TRBJ2-2, with D possibly being TRBD2 (6 bases). Trimming took 4 bases from V and 4 from J, leaving 16 bases between them. The CDR3 runs to 16 residues. CDR1 is LGHDT and CDR2 is YNNKEL in the germline V gene (reference sequence).